These 13 T cell receptor beta chains were all obtained from the same sample, sequenced in a study of blood T cell repertoires in COVID-19. The method was immunoSEQ multiplex PCR; TCRdb's version includes in-frame clones alone and lacks a portion of them. The sample carries 300,000 to 450,000 clones, 85% to 90% recorded once. The sequencing sample was made of PBMCs or T cells enriched from blood (not recorded which). These receptor sequences come from a young woman who had been exposed to COVID-19.

The gene calls are TRBV18 and TRBJ1-1; TRBD1 aligns across 9 bases. CDR1 and CDR2 from the germline V gene are KGHSH and LQKENI. The CDR3 length is 15 residues. The J segment lost 5 bases and the V segment lost 5 bases, leaving 9 bases of the junction unmatched. CDR3 bases: TGTGCCAGCTCATGGAAACAGGGGGCTTATACTGAAGCTTTCTTT. Protein: CASSWKQGAYTEAFF.

This rearrangement joins TRBV9 to TRBJ2-7, with a possible D match to TRBD1 (5 bases). V dropped 2 bases and J dropped 3 bases, with 15 bases sitting between them. Germline values: CDR1 SGDLS, CDR2 YYNGEE. The CDR3 is made up of 15 amino acids. CDR3 in amino acids: CASSVHDSPGYEQYF. DNA of the CDR3: TGTGCCAGCAGCGTTCATGACAGCCCCGGCTACGAGCAGTACTTC. The whole variable domain, remainder taken from reference TRBV9 and TRBJ2-7, is DSGVTQTPKHLITATGQRVTLRCSPRSGDLSVYWYQQSLDQGLQFLIQYYNGEERAKGNILERFSAQQFPDLHSELNLSSLELGDSALYFCASSVHDSPGYEQYFGPGTRLTVT.

The J gene is TRBJ2-1, the V gene TRBV5-6; TRBD2 matches 9 bases. J was trimmed by 0 bases and V by 5 bases; bases with no gene match: 9. The CDR3 spans 17 residues. The germline gives CDR1 SGHDT, CDR2 YYEEEE. The CDR3 nucleotides read TGTGCCAGCAGGTTGACTAGCGGCCATCACTCCTACAATGAGCAGTTCTTC. Protein: CASRLTSGHHSYNEQFF.

V usage is TRBV5-5 and J usage is TRBJ1-5; 8 bases match TRBD1. The CDR3 covers 18 residues. Looked up from germline, CDR1 is SGHKS and CDR2 is YYEKEE (reference sequence). V shed 0 bases and J 0 bases; nucleotides not matched to a gene: 8. CDR3 residues: CASSLGWGTGFSNQPQHF. In nucleotides, the CDR3 is TGTGCCAGCAGCTTGGGTTGGGGGACAGGATTTAGCAATCAGCCCCAGCATTTT.

The chain uses TRBV3-1 (or the pseudogene TRBV3-2) and TRBJ2-7; no definite D call. V lost 1 base, J lost 4 bases, and 11 bases lay in between. This CDR3 region has 14 residues. Per germline, CDR1 LGHDT and CDR2 YNNKEL (reference sequence). The CDR3 DNA reads TGTGCCAGCAGCCAAGGGGCAGCTAAATACGAGCAGTACTTC. Protein sequence: CASSQGAAKYEQYF.

The rearrangement links TRBV29-1 to TRBJ2-2; D gene unclear. This CDR3 is 11 amino acids long. The V end was cut by 4 bases, the J end by 5 bases, with 5 bases between. CDR1 and CDR2 (germline): SQVTM, ANQGSEA. DNA of the CDR3: TGCAGCGTTGCTAGGACCGGGGAGCTGTTTTTT. It translates to CSVARTGELFF.

The V call is TRBV5-1, the J call TRBJ2-1; no firm D call. With 0 bases removed from V and 7 bases from J, the gap between germline ends came to 11 bases. CDR1 and CDR2 (germline): SGHRS, YFSETQ. There are 14 residues in the CDR3. The CDR3 protein is CASSLVGGQNEQFF. As DNA, the CDR3 is TGCGCCAGCAGCTTGGTAGGCGGCCAGAATGAGCAGTTCTTC. The variable domain in full, completed from reference TRBV5-1 and TRBJ2-1, reads KAGVTQTPRYLIKTRGQQVTLSCSPISGHRSVSWYQQTPGQGLQFLFEYFSETQRNKGNFPGRFSGRQFSNSRSEMNVSTLELGDSALYLCASSLVGGQNEQFFGPGTRLTVL.

This rearrangement joins TRBV5-1 to TRBJ1-5, with D perhaps matching TRBD1 (6 bases). This CDR3 is built from 13 residues. Trimming took off 4 bases at V and 3 bases at J, with 8 bases between the two ends. Germline values: CDR1 SGHRS, CDR2 YFSETQ. The CDR3: CASSPGDNQPQHF. CDR3 sequence (DNA): TGCGCCAGCAGCCCAGGGGACAATCAGCCCCAGCATTTT.

V usage is TRBV15 and J usage is TRBJ1-2, with 8 bases that match TRBD1. Germline values: CDR1 LNHNV, CDR2 YYDKDF (reference sequence). V lost 3 bases, J lost 4 bases, and 4 bases stayed unmatched. This CDR3 contains 14 residues. CDR3 amino acids: CATSSSQGAYGYTF. CDR3 DNA: TGTGCCACCAGCAGCTCGCAGGGGGCCTATGGCTACACCTTC.

V is TRBV5-1 and J is TRBJ2-2; 7 nucleotides agree with TRBD1. The germline gives CDR1 SGHRS, CDR2 YFSETQ. This CDR3 is built from 15 residues. Unmatched junction bases numbered 7, after V lost 1 base and J lost 7 bases. As DNA, the CDR3 is TGCGCCAGCAGCTTGTTCGAGGGGGCCGGCGGGGAGCTGTTTTTT. This gives the protein CASSLFEGAGGELFF.

Note on this clone: At one end the junction does not follow the germline gene, possibly because of a read error. The rearrangement uses TRBV2 and TRBJ1-5; 10 nucleotides agree with TRBD1. This CDR3 is 14 amino acids long. The germline gives CDR1 SNHLY, CDR2 FYNNEI. In DNA form, the CDR3 reads TGTGCCGGGGACCAGACAGGGGGCAAACAGCCCCAGCATTTT. Amino acids: CAGDQTGGKQPQHF.

The V call is TRBV30, the J call TRBJ1-3, with D possibly matching TRBD1 (6 bases). The CDR3 is made up of 15 amino acids. The germline V gene has CDR1 GTSNPN and CDR2 SVGIG (reference sequence). Trimming removed 1 base from V and 1 base from J, with 11 bases in between. The CDR3 loop reads CAWSARRGSGNTIYF. The CDR3, as DNA: TGTGCCTGGAGTGCACGCAGGGGATCTGGAAACACCATATATTTT.

This clone turned up a few times. The CDR3 loop is CASRGSRTSGSYNEQFF. CDR3 sequence (DNA): TGTGCCAGCAGAGGTAGTCGGACTAGCGGCTCCTACAATGAGCAGTTCTTC. This sequence joins TRBV11-3 and TRBJ2-1; 10 bases are shared with TRBD2. With V trimmed by 6 bases and J by 0 bases, 8 bases remained unmatched. The length of the CDR3 is 17 residues. Looked up from germline, CDR1 is SGHNT and CDR2 is YENEEA.